This T cell receptor beta chain was captured in a study of blood T cell repertoires in COVID-19. Study context: Sample material is recorded as cDNA or gDNA derived from T cells, B-cell-depleted T cells, or PBMCs.

TCRdb keeps only in-frame clones here, not all; method: immunoSEQ multiplex PCR. The sample gives around 150,000 clones, approximately 79% of which show up once; under 10% is in the top ten. From germline, CDR1 is SGHNT and CDR2 YYREEE (reference sequence). CDR3 length: 16 residues. J is TRBJ2-3 and V is TRBV5-4; 11 bases match TRBD1. Sequencing was performed on peripheral blood. This receptor was obtained from a man aged 50 to 59 with active or convalescent COVID-19. In DNA, the CDR3 is TGTGTAACGGGACAGGGGGTTCTCACTAGCACAGATACGCAGTATTTT. This gives the protein CVTGQGVLTSTDTQYF.